A single sample is the source of the 16 T cell receptor beta chains below, sequenced in a study of shared clonotypes between healthy human individuals (TCRdb year 2020). Receptors were amplified or captured by the immunoSEQ multiplex PCR assay. In its TCRdb copy, this immuneACCESS table keeps in-frame sequences only and misses some clones. Where compared with another copy, unresolved V genes explain less than half of these, and the others have no known cause. This sample lists 630,000 or so clones; roughly 98% were detected once. The biggest ten clones account for 0.3% of the sample. For the CD8 naive samples, CD45RO-negative cells were positively selected for CCR7, yielding a CD45RA+CCR7+ population from which TemRA cells were excluded. The specimen sequenced was naive CD8+ T cells sorted from blood. In the paper's terms, the cell subset or site label means: CD45RA+CCR7+. The receptors originated from a man aged 25-45 years in good health.

V and J are TRBV9 and TRBJ2-3; tentative D call: TRBD1 (7 bases). The length of the CDR3 is 14 residues. In germline, CDR1 is SGDLS, CDR2 YYNGEE. Trimming stripped 4 bases from V and 1 base from J, with 10 bases between. The DNA of the CDR3 is TGTGCCAGCAGCCTCAGGGGGGGCACAGATACGCAGTATTTT. It is translated as CASSLRGGTDTQYF.

The chain employs TRBV6-1 and TRBJ2-2, with 12 bases lining up with TRBD2. The CDR3 spans 15 residues. Germline V CDR1 and CDR2: MNHNS, SASEGT. V was pared by 6 bases and J by 7 bases, with 6 bases of the junction left unmatched. Here the CDR3 reads CASRPGLAGGGELFF. In DNA form, the CDR3 reads TGTGCCAGCAGGCCGGGACTAGCGGGCGGCGGGGAGCTGTTTTTT.

The chain has TRBV27 and TRBJ2-7; 7 bases line up with TRBD1. The V and J ends lost 4 bases and 4 bases, in that order; junction bases with no gene match: 10. Germline V CDR1 and CDR2: MNHEY, SMNVEV (reference sequence). The CDR3 is 15 residues long. The CDR3 nucleotides are TGTGCCAGCAGTTCGCGACAGGGTTTTTCGTACGAGCAGTACTTC. Amino acids: CASSSRQGFSYEQYF.

To note about this clone: Additional DNA sequences in this sample encode the identical CDR3. This CDR3 is CASSLRTSGSTDTQYF. Written as DNA, the CDR3 is TGCGCCAGCAGTCTACGGACTAGCGGTTCCACAGATACGCAGTATTTT. V is TRBV4-1 and J is TRBJ2-3, with 10 bases lining up with TRBD2. The length of the CDR3 is 16 residues. V lost 6 bases to trimming and J lost 2 bases; unmatched junction nucleotides: 8. CDR1 and CDR2 (germline): MGHRA, YSYEKL.

The rearrangement joins TRBV2 to TRBJ2-7; TRBD1 aligns across 7 bases. Looked up from germline, CDR1 is SNHLY and CDR2 is FYNNEI. The CDR3 runs to 15 residues. Trimming removed 2 bases from V and 2 bases from J; junction bases left unmatched: 6. CDR3 sequence (DNA): TGTGCCAGCAGTGAATTGGGGACAGAGACCTACGAGCAGTACTTC. Translating it yields CASSELGTETYEQYF.

CDR3 in amino acids: CAISESGREGSDTQYF. Written as DNA, the CDR3 is TGTGCCATCAGTGAGTCGGGGCGGGAGGGCTCAGATACGCAGTATTTT. The chain is built from TRBV10-3 and TRBJ2-3; 9 bases map to TRBD2. CDR3 length: 16 amino acids. The V gene end was trimmed by 0 bases and the J gene end by 4 bases; junction bases not matched to a gene: 5. Germline assignment: CDR1 ENHRY and CDR2 SYGVKD.

The rearrangement joins TRBV2 to TRBJ2-7; D not resolved. Trimming left V 8 bases short and J 7 bases short, with 6 bases between. Germline V lookup: CDR1 SNHLY, CDR2 FYNNEI. The CDR3 sequence is 9 residues long. The CDR3 here is CASGLEQYF. The CDR3 bases are TGTGCCAGCGGCCTAGAGCAGTACTTC.

This sequence joins TRBV4-3 and TRBJ1-2, with D perhaps matching TRBD1 (5 bases). The CDR3 loop spans 16 amino acids. Trimming removed 0 bases from V and 5 bases from J, with 16 bases in between. CDR1 and CDR2 from the germline V gene are LGHNA and YSLEER. The CDR3 bases are TGCGCCAGCAGCCAAGACTATCCCGGGACGGAATATGGCTACACCTTC. Translation: CASSQDYPGTEYGYTF.

J is TRBJ2-3 and V is TRBV14, with 10 positions matching TRBD2. V was clipped by 0 bases and J by 4 bases; unmatched bases: 7. The CDR3 has 17 residues. CDR1 SGHDN and CDR2 FVKESK come from the germline V gene. The DNA of the CDR3 is TGTGCCAGCAGCCAAGAACCGGGACTAGCGTATGCAGATACGCAGTATTTT. The encoded protein is CASSQEPGLAYADTQYF.

The V gene is TRBV30, the J gene TRBJ2-3, with TRBD1 as a possible D gene (5 bases). Germline-derived CDR1 and CDR2 are GTSNPN and SVGIG (reference sequence). The V and J ends lost 0 bases and 5 bases respectively, with 9 bases between them. This CDR3 spans 13 amino acids. CDR3 loop: CAWSVLQGDTQYF. The CDR3 DNA follows: TGTGCCTGGAGTGTTCTCCAGGGAGATACGCAGTATTTT.

The J gene is TRBJ1-1, the V gene TRBV7-9; D call uncertain. The CDR3 is made up of 17 amino acids. V lost 5 bases and J lost 1, with 20 bases in between. Germline lookup yields CDR1 SEHNR and CDR2 FQNEAQ (reference sequence). Written as DNA, the CDR3 is TGTGCCAGCAGCCCCCCTGTAGGGTTGGGCGGGAACACTGAAGCTTTCTTT. Translation: CASSPPVGLGGNTEAFF.

The V call is TRBV11-2, the J call TRBJ2-7; possible D gene TRBD2, 5 bases. The CDR3 consists of 15 residues. Germline V gene data show CDR1 as SGHAT and CDR2 as FQNNGV. V lost 1 base, J lost 1 base, and 11 bases lay in between. CDR3 amino acids: CASSLATGSSYEQYF. Written as DNA, the CDR3 is TGTGCCAGCAGCTTAGCTACGGGGTCATCCTACGAGCAGTACTTC. The whole variable domain, remainder taken from reference TRBV11-2 and TRBJ2-7, is EAGVAQSPRYKIIEKRQSVAFWCNPISGHATLYWYQQILGQGPKLLIQFQNNGVVDDSQLPKDRFSAERLKGVDSTLKIQPAKLEDSAVYLCASSLATGSSYEQYFGPGTRLTVT.

Comment on this clone: A junction end diverges from the germline sequence, so it may reflect a read error. This chain links TRBV11-2 with TRBJ2-3; no clear D gene. This CDR3 is 16 amino acids long. Germline V gene sequence: CDR1 SGHAT, CDR2 FQNNGV. The CDR3 DNA reads as TGTGCCAGCAGCCTAGACCTAGGGTTCTGGGCAGATACGCAGTATTTT. Protein product: CASSLDLGFWADTQYF.

A note on this clone: The sample carries other DNA sequences with the same CDR3. CDR3 sequence (DNA): TGTGCCAGCAGCCCTCCTTCCGGAAGCTCCTACAATGAGCAGTTCTTC. This encodes CASSPPSGSSYNEQFF. The chain is built from TRBV7-9 and TRBJ2-1; D gene unclear. The CDR3 covers 16 residues. Trimming left V 5 bases short and J 0 bases short, with 14 bases between. The V gene's germline CDR1 is SEHNR and CDR2 FQNEAQ (reference sequence).

This chain's CDR3 is CASTTGIDGYTF. The DNA for the CDR3 is TGTGCCAGCACAACAGGGATCGATGGCTACACCTTC. V and J are TRBV5-6 and TRBJ1-2; D might be TRBD1 (6 bases). V was cut by 6 bases and J by 6 bases, with 12 bases left in between. The CDR3 runs to 12 residues. Germline V CDR1 and CDR2: SGHDT, YYEEEE.

The V gene is TRBV5-1, the J gene TRBJ2-1; 10 nucleotides align to TRBD2. There are 15 residues in the CDR3. Unmatched junction bases numbered 7, after V lost 3 bases and J lost 7 bases. Per the germline V gene, CDR1 is SGHRS and CDR2 is YFSETQ. The CDR3 here is CASSYLAGVSNEQFF. DNA of the CDR3: TGCGCCAGCAGCTATCTAGCGGGAGTATCGAATGAGCAGTTCTTC. The full variable domain, its missing parts supplied by reference TRBV5-1 and TRBJ2-1, is KAGVTQTPRYLIKTRGQQVTLSCSPISGHRSVSWYQQTPGQGLQFLFEYFSETQRNKGNFPGRFSGRQFSNSRSEMNVSTLELGDSALYLCASSYLAGVSNEQFFGPGTRLTVL.